This entry is about one T cell receptor (beta chain). Seattle participants joined during active infection and were tracked over time. Authors' processing steps: Reference gene primer amplification yielded estimated nucleated cell counts. TCRdb's copy holds only in-frame clones and misses some; the assay was immunoSEQ multiplex PCR. V and J calls and clone size are given by that table; D and trimming were obtained from the DNA. The table has around 260,000 clones, more than 85% seen once; the top ten hold over 5%. Germline V gene lookup returns CDR1 SGHRS and CDR2 YFSETQ. CDR3 length: 15 amino acids. V was pared by 3 bases and J by 6 bases, with 18 bases between. The sample comes from a study of blood T cell repertoires in COVID-19. At the level of the study: From the United States, Italy and Spain came samples of acute and convalescent COVID-19.

This chain connects TRBV5-1 to TRBJ1-1; maybe TRBD1 (6 bases). This receptor was identified in a woman aged 55-69 years with COVID-19, enrolled during active disease. The sample taken for sequencing was peripheral blood. CDR3 amino acids: CASSSAGTTVAEAFF. Here the CDR3 DNA reads TGCGCCAGCAGCTCAGCCGGGACAACGGTGGCTGAAGCTTTCTTT. Using reference TRBV5-1 and TRBJ1-1 for the parts outside the CDR3, the full variable domain is KAGVTQTPRYLIKTRGQQVTLSCSPISGHRSVSWYQQTPGQGLQFLFEYFSETQRNKGNFPGRFSGRQFSNSRSEMNVSTLELGDSALYLCASSSAGTTVAEAFFGQGTRLTVV.